Listed below are T cell receptor beta chains from one sample, sequenced in a study of blood T cell repertoires in COVID-19. The assay was immunoSEQ multiplex PCR, and TCRdb's table has in-frame clones only and misses some. The repertoire includes under 100,000 clones, under 90% of them detected once, and 3% to 4% sits in the top ten. The specimen sequenced was peripheral blood. These receptors were taken from a woman aged 70-85 years with acute or convalescent COVID-19. CDR3s include the opening cysteine and the closing phenylalanine or tryptophan. A D gene is named only where the DNA matches it firmly. Clone size is given for some rows only: seen once, a few or many times, or a class if the clone is expanded.

J gene	clone size	D gene	V gene	CDR3 DNA	CDR3 protein
TRBJ1-2	.	.	TRBV5-4	TGTGCCAGCAGCTTGGGGGCAGGGATTTATGGCTACACCTTC	CASSLGAGIYGYTF
TRBJ2-5	.	TRBD2	TRBV9	TGTGCCAGCAGCGTAGGCGATAGCGGGGCTGGGAAGACCCAGTACTTC	CASSVGDSGAGKTQYF
TRBJ2-5	.	TRBD1	TRBV10-2	TGCGCCAGCAGTGGGGGACAGGGTAGTGGTGCCCAGTACTTC	CASSGGQGSGAQYF
TRBJ1-1	.	TRBD1	TRBV27	TGTGCCAGCAGTTTATACGGGACAGGACTCACTGAAGCTTTCTTT	CASSLYGTGLTEAFF
TRBJ2-3	.	TRBD2	TRBV19	TGTGCCAGTAGTATGGGACTAGCGGGTTTCACAGATACGCAGTATTTT	CASSMGLAGFTDTQYF
TRBJ1-2	.	.	TRBV14	TGTGCCAGCAGCCGTGCGGGGCCTTTCGGCTACACCTTC	CASSRAGPFGYTF
TRBJ1-1	.	TRBD1	TRBV29-1	TGCAGCGTGCGGACAGGGTTAGGTGGCACTGAAGCTTTCTTT	CSVRTGLGGTEAFF
TRBJ1-1	few	TRBD1	TRBV5-1	TGCGCCAGCAGCTCTATACAGGGGGGGAACACTGAAGCTTTCTTT	CASSSIQGGNTEAFF
TRBJ2-5	.	.	TRBV14	TGTGCCAGCAGCAGGACAGTGTTCGGAGAGACCCAGTACTTC	CASSRTVFGETQYF
TRBJ2-1	.	TRBD2	TRBV4-2	TGTGCCAGCAGCCAACTAGCGGGCGTCTCCTACAATGAGCAGTTCTTC	CASSQLAGVSYNEQFF
TRBJ1-5	.	.	TRBV28	TGTGCCATCAATAACCGGGGGAATAGAAATCAGCCCCAGCATTTT	CAINNRGNRNQPQHF
TRBJ1-1	few	.	TRBV6-5	TGTGCCAGCAGGGGTGTTCGGGTGAACACTGAAGCTTTCTTT	CASRGVRVNTEAFF
TRBJ1-1	.	TRBD1	TRBV28	TGTGCCAGCAGGGATCGTCAGGGGGTTGGGGCTTTCTTT	CASRDRQGVGAFF
TRBJ1-3	.	.	TRBV2	TGTGCCAGCACTAAACAGCTGAACTCTGGAAACACCATATATTTT	CASTKQLNSGNTIYF
TRBJ2-1	.	TRBD2	TRBV11-2	TGTGCCAGCAGCTTAGGGGCTAGCGGGAATTTTGAGCAGTTCTTC	CASSLGASGNFEQFF
TRBJ1-1	.	.	TRBV21-1	TGTGCCAGCGGCTCTCCCGGGGGGAGGGAGAACACTGAAGCTTTCTTT	CASGSPGGRENTEAFF
TRBJ1-2	few	.	TRBV4-1	TGCGCCAGCAGCCAGGCAGGGGAGCGAGGCTACACCTTC	CASSQAGERGYTF
TRBJ2-2	few	TRBD2	TRBV27	TGTGCCAGCAGCCTTGCGGGGGGCAGTGAGCGGGAGCTGTTTTTT	CASSLAGGSERELFF
TRBJ2-6	.	TRBD1	TRBV13	TGTGCCAGCAGGAGGGGGCCTGGGGCCAACGTCCTGACTTTC	CASRRGPGANVLTF
TRBJ2-1	.	.	TRBV24-1	TGTGCCACCAGAAATAGGCGGAGCTCCTACAATGAGCAGTTCTTC	CATRNRRSSYNEQFF
TRBJ1-1	.	.	TRBV7-9	TGTGCCAGCAAACAAAGGCGGGGGATGGACACTGAAGCTTTCTTT	CASKQRRGMDTEAFF
TRBJ2-7	.	.	TRBV28	TGTGCCAGCAGTCTGACTACCTACGAGCAGTACTTC	CASSLTTYEQYF
TRBJ1-6	.	TRBD1	TRBV5-6	TGTGCCAGCAGCCAAACCCCGGGACAGTATTCACCCCTCCACTTT	CASSQTPGQYSPLHF
TRBJ2-1	.	TRBD2	TRBV10-3	TGTGCCATCAGTGCTTCCGCCCCCTACGTAGCGGGGATATCCTACAATGAGCAGTTCTTC	CAISASAPYVAGISYNEQFF
TRBJ1-1	.	.	TRBV14	TGTGCCAGCAGCCAAGATTACAGGCTGAACACTGAAGCTTTCTTT	CASSQDYRLNTEAFF
TRBJ2-7	.	TRBD2	TRBV5-1	TGCGCCAGCAGCTTTTTAGCGGGAGGTAGGAACGAGCAGTACTTC	CASSFLAGGRNEQYF
TRBJ1-2	.	TRBD1	TRBV20-1	TGCAGTGTGGGGACAGCCTATGGCTACACCTTC	CSVGTAYGYTF
TRBJ2-2	.	.	TRBV16	TGTGCCAGCAGCCGAAAGACAGGGAACACCGGGGAGCTGTTTTTT	CASSRKTGNTGELFF
TRBJ2-1	.	TRBD2	TRBV6-5	TGTGCCACCCGACCTAGCGGCCCGCAGTTCTTC	CATRPSGPQFF
TRBJ2-4	.	.	TRBV21-1	TGTGCCAGCAGCACCAGGCATGAAAACATTCAGTACTTC	CASSTRHENIQYF
TRBJ2-1	.	TRBD2	TRBV29-1	TGCAGCGGACGGGTAGCGGGAGGGCAGCGGAACAATGAGCAGTTCTTC	CSGRVAGGQRNNEQFF
TRBJ2-5	.	TRBD1	TRBV6-1	TGTGCCAGCAGCGGGGGACAGGGGTGGACCCAGTACTTC	CASSGGQGWTQYF
TRBJ1-6	.	.	TRBV4-1	TGCGCCAGCAGCCAAGTTCTCACAGGGTCAACTAATTCACCCCTCCACTTT	CASSQVLTGSTNSPLHF
TRBJ2-3	.	TRBD2	TRBV27	TGTGCCAGCAGTTTCCAGCGGGGGGGCAGCGCAGATACGCAGTATTTT	CASSFQRGGSADTQYF
TRBJ1-2	.	TRBD1	TRBV29-1	TGCAGCGTTGATATCACAGGGGTCCATGGCTACACCTTC	CSVDITGVHGYTF
TRBJ2-2	.	TRBD2	TRBV4-2	TGTGCCAGCAGCCAAGTCAGCCTAGCGGGAGGCGACGCCCCCGGGGAGCTGTTTTTT	CASSQVSLAGGDAPGELFF
TRBJ1-4	.	.	TRBV5-1	TGCGCCAGCAGCTTAGCAGGGTCATTTGAAGAAAAACTGTTTTTT	CASSLAGSFEEKLFF
TRBJ2-7	.	.	TRBV7-9	TGTGCCAGCAGCTTCGGGCAGGGAAACTACGAGCAGTACTTC	CASSFGQGNYEQYF
TRBJ2-3	.	TRBD2	TRBV4-1	TGCGCCAGCAGCCAAGGGCGATCTAGCGGAACCGTGGGTACAGATACGCAGTATTTT	CASSQGRSSGTVGTDTQYF
TRBJ1-4	.	TRBD1	TRBV5-6	TGTGCCAGCAGCTTGGGGACAGGGGGGGTCGAAAAACTGTTTTTT	CASSLGTGGVEKLFF